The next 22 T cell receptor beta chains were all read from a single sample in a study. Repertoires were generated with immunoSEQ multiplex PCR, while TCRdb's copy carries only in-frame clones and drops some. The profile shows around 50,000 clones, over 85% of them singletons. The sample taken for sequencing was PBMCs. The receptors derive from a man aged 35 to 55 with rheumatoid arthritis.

As DNA, the CDR3 is TGTGCCATTACCCTGCGGGACACTTATGGCTACACCTTC. This sequence encodes CAITLRDTYGYTF. This chain joins TRBV28 and TRBJ1-2; tentative D call: TRBD1 (6 bases). The CDR3 is made up of 13 amino acids. CDR1 and CDR2 (germline): MDHEN, SYDVKM. Trimming stripped 10 bases from V and 5 bases from J, with 17 bases between.

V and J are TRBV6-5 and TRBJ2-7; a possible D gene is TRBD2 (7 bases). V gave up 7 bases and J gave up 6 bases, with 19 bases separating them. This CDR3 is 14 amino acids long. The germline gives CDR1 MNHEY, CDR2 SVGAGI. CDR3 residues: CASKLGGGPSEQYF. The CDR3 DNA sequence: TGTGCCAGCAAACTAGGGGGGGGTCCCTCCGAGCAGTACTTC.

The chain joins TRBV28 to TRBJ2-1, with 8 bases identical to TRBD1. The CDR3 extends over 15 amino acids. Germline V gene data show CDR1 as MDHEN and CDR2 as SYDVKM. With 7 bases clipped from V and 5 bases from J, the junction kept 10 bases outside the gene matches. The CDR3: CASTEGTGRNNEQFF. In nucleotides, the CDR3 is TGTGCCAGCACTGAAGGGACAGGACGTAACAATGAGCAGTTCTTC. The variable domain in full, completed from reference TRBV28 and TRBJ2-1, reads DVKVTQSSRYLVKRTGEKVFLECVQDMDHENMFWYRQDPGLGLRLIYFSYDVKMKEKGDIPEGYSVSREKKERFSLILESASTNQTSMYLCASTEGTGRNNEQFFGPGTRLTVL.

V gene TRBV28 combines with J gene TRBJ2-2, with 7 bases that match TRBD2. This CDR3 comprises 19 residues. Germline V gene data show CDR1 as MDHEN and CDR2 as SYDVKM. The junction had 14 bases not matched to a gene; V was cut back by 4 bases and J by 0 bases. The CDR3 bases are TGTGCCAGCAGTTGGGGGGGGGTGGCGGGATTCGCGAACACCGGGGAGCTGTTTTTT. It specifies CASSWGGVAGFANTGELFF.

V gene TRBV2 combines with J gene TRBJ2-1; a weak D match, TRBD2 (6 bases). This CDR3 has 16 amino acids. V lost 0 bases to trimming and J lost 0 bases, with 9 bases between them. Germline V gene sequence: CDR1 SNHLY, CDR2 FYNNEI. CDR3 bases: TGTGCCAGCAGTGAAGCTGCGGGATACTCCTACAATGAGCAGTTCTTC. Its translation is CASSEAAGYSYNEQFF.

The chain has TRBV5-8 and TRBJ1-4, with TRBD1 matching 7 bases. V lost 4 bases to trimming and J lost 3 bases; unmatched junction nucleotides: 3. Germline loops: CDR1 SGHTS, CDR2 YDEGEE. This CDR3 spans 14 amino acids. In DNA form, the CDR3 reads TGTGCCAGCAGCCAGGGACAGCCTAATGAAAAACTGTTTTTT. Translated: CASSQGQPNEKLFF.

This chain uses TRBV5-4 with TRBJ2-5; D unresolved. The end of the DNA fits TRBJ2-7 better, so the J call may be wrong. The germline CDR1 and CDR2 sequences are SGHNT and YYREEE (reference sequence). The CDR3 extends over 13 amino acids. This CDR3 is CASSLKERGEQYF. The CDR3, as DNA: TGTGCCAGCAGCTTGAAGGAACGTGGCGAGCAGTACTTC.

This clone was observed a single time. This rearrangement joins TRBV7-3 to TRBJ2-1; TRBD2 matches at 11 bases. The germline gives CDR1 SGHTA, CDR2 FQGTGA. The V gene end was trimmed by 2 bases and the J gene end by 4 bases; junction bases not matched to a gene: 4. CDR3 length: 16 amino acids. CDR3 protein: CASSLDSSGGYNEQFF. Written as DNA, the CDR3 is TGTGCCAGCAGCTTAGACTCTAGCGGGGGGTACAATGAGCAGTTCTTC.

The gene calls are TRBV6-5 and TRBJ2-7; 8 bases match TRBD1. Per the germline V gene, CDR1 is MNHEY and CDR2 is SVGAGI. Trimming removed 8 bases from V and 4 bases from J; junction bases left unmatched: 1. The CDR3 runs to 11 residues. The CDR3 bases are TGTGCCAGCCACAGGGGGTACGAGCAGTACTTC. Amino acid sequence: CASHRGYEQYF.

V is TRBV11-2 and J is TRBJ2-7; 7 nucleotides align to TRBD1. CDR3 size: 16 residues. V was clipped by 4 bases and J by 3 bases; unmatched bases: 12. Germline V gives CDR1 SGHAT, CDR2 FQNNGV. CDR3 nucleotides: TGTGCCAGCAGCTACTACAGGACACACAGGGGCTACGAGCAGTACTTC. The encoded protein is CASSYYRTHRGYEQYF.

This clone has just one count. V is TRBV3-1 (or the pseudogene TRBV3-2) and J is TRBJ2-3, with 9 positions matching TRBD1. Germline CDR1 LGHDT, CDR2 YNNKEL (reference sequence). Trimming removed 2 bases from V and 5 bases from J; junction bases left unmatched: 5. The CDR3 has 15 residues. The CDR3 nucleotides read TGTGCCAGCAGCCAAATACAGGGGGCCGGAGATACGCAGTATTTT. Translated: CASSQIQGAGDTQYF.

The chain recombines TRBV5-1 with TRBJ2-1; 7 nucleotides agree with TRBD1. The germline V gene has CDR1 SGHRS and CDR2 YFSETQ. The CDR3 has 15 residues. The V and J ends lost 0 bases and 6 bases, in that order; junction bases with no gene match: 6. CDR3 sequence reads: CASSLGQGSGNEQFF. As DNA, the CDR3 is TGCGCCAGCAGCTTGGGACAGGGATCCGGCAATGAGCAGTTCTTC.

The CDR3 sequence is CASSFLGLGETQYF. In DNA, the CDR3 is TGTGCCAGCAGTTTCTTAGGGCTGGGGGAGACCCAGTACTTC. The V gene is TRBV27, the J gene TRBJ2-5, with D uncertain. The CDR3 has 14 amino acids. Trimming removed 3 bases from V and 5 bases from J, with 13 bases in between. Germline-derived CDR1 and CDR2 are MNHEY and SMNVEV (reference sequence).

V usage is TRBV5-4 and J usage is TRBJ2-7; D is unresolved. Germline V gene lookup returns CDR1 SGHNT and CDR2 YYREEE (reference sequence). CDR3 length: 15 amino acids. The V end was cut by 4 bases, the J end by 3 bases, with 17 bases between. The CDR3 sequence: CASSPEVQTHYEQYF. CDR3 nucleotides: TGTGCCAGCAGCCCAGAAGTACAGACCCACTACGAGCAGTACTTC.

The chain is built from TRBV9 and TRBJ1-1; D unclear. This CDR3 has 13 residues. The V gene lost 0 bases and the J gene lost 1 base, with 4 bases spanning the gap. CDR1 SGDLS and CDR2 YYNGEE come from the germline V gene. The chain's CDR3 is CASSVAQNTEAFF. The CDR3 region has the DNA TGTGCCAGCAGCGTAGCACAGAACACTGAAGCTTTCTTT. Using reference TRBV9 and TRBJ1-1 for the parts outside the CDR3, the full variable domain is DSGVTQTPKHLITATGQRVTLRCSPRSGDLSVYWYQQSLDQGLQFLIQYYNGEERAKGNILERFSAQQFPDLHSELNLSSLELGDSALYFCASSVAQNTEAFFGQGTRLTVV.

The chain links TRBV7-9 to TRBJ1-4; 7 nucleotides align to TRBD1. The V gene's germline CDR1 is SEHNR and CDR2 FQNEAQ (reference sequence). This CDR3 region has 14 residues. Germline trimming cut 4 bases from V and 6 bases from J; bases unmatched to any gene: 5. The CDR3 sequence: CASSSTGEDEKLFF. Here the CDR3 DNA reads TGTGCCAGCAGCTCTACAGGGGAGGATGAAAAACTGTTTTTT. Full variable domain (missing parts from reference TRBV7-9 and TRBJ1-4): DTGVSQNPRHKITKRGQNVTFRCDPISEHNRLYWYRQTLGQGPEFLTYFQNEAQLEKSRLLSDRFSAERPKGSFSTLEIQRTEQGDSAMYLCASSSTGEDEKLFFGSGTQLSVL.

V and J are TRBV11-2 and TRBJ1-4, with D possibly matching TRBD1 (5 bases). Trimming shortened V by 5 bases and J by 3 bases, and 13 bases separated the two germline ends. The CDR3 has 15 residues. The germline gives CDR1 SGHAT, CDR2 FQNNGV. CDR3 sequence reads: CASSTQGQANEKLFF. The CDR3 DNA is TGTGCCAGCAGCACCCAGGGCCAGGCTAATGAAAAACTGTTTTTT.

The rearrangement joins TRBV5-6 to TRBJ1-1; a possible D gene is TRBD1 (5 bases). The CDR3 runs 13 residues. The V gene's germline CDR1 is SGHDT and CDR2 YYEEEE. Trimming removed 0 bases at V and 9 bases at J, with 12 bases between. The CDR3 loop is CASSLVGGGKAFF. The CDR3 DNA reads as TGTGCCAGCAGCTTGGTTGGTGGGGGGAAAGCTTTCTTT.

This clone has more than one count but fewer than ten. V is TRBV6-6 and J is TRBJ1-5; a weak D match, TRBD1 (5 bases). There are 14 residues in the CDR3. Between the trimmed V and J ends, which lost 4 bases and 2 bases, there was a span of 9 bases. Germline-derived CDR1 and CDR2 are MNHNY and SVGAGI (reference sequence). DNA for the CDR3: TGTGCCAGCAGTTCCGAACAGGGCAATCAGCCCCAGCATTTT. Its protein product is CASSSEQGNQPQHF.

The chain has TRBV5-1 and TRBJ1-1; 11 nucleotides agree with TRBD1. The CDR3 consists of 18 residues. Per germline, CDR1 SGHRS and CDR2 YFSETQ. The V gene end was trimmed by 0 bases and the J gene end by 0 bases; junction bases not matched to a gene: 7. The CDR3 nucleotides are TGCGCCAGCAGCTTGGCCGGGACAGGGGGGATTTTGAACACTGAAGCTTTCTTT. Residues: CASSLAGTGGILNTEAFF.

The CDR3 bases are TGTGCCAGCAGCTTTGGTCACAGGGGAGGCAATGAGCAGTTCTTC. This translates into CASSFGHRGGNEQFF. The chain carries TRBV11-3 and TRBJ2-1; a weak D match, TRBD1 (7 bases). Trimming left V 3 bases short and J 6 bases short, with 15 bases between. The CDR3 loop spans 15 amino acids. Germline-derived CDR1 and CDR2 are SGHNT and YENEEA.

The CDR3 region has the DNA TGTGCCAGTAGTAACCCCCTTGGACAGTACACTGAAGCTTTCTTT. Translation gives CASSNPLGQYTEAFF. The V call is TRBV19, the J call TRBJ1-1; maybe TRBD1 (6 bases). V was cut by 4 bases and J by 3 bases, with 15 bases left in between. This CDR3 is 15 amino acids long. CDR1 and CDR2 from the germline V gene are LNHDA and SQIVND (reference sequence).